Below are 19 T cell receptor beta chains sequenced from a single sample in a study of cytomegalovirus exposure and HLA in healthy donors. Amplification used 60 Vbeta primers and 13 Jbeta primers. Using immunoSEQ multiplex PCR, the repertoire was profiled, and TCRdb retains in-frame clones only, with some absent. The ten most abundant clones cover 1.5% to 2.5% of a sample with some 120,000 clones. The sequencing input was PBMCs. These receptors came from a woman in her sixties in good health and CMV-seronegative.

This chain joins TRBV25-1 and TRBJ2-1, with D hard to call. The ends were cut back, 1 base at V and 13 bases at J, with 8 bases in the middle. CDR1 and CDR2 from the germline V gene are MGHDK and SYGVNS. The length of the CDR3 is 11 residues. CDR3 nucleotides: TGTGCCAGCAGTGAATTATTAGCTCAGTTCTTC. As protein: CASSELLAQFF.

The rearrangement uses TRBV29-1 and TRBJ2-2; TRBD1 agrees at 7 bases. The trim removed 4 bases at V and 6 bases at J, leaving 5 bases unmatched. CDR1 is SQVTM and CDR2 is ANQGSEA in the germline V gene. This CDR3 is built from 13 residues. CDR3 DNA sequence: TGCAGCGTTGGGAACAGGGGACCCGGGGAGCTGTTTTTT. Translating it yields CSVGNRGPGELFF.

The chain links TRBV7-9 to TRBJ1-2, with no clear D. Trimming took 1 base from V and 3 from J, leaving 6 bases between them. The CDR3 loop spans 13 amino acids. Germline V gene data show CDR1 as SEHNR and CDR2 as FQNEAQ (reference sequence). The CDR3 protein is CASSLGLDYGYTF. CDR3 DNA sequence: TGTGCCAGCAGCTTAGGGCTCGACTATGGCTACACCTTC.

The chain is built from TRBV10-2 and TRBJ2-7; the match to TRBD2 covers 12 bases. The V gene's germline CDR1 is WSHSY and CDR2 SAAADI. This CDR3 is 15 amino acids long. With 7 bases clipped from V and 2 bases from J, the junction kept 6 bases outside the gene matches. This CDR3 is CASTEGLAGPYEQYF. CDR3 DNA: TGCGCCAGCACCGAAGGACTAGCGGGACCCTACGAGCAGTACTTC.

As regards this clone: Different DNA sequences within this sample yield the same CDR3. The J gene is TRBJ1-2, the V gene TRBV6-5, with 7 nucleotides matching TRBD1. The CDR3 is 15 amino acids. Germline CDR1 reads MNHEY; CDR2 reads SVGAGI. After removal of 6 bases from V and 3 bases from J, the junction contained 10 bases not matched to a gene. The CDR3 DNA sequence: TGTGCCAGCAGCCTAAACCCGACAGGGTACTATGGCTACACCTTC. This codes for CASSLNPTGYYGYTF.

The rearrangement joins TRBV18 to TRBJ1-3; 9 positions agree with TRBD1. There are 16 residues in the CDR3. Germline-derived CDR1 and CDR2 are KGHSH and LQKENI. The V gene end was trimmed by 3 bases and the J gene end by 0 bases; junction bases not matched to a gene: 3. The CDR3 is CASSPQQGASGNTIYF. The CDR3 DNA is TGTGCCAGCTCACCGCAACAGGGGGCCTCTGGAAACACCATATATTTT. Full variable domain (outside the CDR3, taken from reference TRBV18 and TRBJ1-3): NAGVMQNPRHLVRRRGQEARLRCSPMKGHSHVYWYRQLPEEGLKFMVYLQKENIIDESGMPKERFSAEFPKEGPSILRIQQVVRGDSAAYFCASSPQQGASGNTIYFGEGSWLTVV.

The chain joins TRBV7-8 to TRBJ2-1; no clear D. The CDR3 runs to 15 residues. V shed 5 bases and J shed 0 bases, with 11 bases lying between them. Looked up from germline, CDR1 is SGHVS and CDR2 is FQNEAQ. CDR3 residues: CASSLSHNSYNEQFF. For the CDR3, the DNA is TGTGCCAGCAGCCTCTCACACAACTCCTACAATGAGCAGTTCTTC.

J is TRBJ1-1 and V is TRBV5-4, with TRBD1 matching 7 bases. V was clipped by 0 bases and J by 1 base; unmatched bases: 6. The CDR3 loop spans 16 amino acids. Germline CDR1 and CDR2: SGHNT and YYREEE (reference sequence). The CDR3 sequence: CASSLAGRQGNTEAFF. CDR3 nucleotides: TGTGCCAGCAGCTTGGCGGGCAGACAGGGGAACACTGAAGCTTTCTTT.

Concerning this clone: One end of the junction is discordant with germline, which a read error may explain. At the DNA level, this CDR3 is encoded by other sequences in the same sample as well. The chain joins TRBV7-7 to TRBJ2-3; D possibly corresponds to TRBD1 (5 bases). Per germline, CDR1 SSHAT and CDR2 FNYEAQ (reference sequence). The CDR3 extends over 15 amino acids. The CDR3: CASSLGDSSTDTQYF. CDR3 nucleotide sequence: TGTGCTAGCAGCTTAGGCGACAGTAGCACAGATACGCAGTATTTT.

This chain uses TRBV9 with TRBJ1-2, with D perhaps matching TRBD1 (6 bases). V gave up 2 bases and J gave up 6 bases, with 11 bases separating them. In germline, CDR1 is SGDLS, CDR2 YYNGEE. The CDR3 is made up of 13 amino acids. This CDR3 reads CASSVEGGDGYTF. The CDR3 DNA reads TGTGCCAGCAGCGTCGAGGGGGGGGATGGCTACACCTTC.

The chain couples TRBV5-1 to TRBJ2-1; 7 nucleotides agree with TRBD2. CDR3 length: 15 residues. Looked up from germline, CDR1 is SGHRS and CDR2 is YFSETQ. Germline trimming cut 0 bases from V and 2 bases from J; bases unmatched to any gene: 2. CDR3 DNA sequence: TGCGCCAGCAGCTTGGGGACTAGTACCTACAATGAGCAGTTCTTC. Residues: CASSLGTSTYNEQFF.

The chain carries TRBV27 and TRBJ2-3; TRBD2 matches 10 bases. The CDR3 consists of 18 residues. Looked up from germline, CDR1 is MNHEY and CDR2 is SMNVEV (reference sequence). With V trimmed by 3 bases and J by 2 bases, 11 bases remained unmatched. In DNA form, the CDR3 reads TGTGCCAGCAGTTTCCCCTCTACTAGCGGGGCTAACACAGATACGCAGTATTTT. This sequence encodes CASSFPSTSGANTDTQYF.

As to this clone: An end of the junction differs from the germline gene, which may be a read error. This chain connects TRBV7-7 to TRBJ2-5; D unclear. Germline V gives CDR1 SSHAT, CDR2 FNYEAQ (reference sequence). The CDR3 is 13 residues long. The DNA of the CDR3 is TGTGCTAGCAGCTTACGAGTTACGGAGACCCAGTACTTC. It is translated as CASSLRVTETQYF.

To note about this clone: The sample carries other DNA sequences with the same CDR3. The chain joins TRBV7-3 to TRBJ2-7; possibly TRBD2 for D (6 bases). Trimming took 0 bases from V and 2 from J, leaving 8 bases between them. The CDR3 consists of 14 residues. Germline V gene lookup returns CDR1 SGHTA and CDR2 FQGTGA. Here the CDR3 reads CASSLTGGTYEQYF. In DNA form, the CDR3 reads TGTGCCAGCAGCTTAACGGGAGGAACCTACGAGCAGTACTTC.

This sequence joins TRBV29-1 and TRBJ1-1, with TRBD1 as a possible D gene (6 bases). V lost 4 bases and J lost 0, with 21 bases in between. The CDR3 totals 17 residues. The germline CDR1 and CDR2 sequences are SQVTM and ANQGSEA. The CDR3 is CSVGGRRGFNMNTEAFF. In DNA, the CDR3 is TGCAGCGTTGGGGGCCGTAGGGGGTTTAATATGAACACTGAAGCTTTCTTT.

CDR3 in amino acids: CATRPQGAYNTEAFF. The CDR3 nucleotides read TGTGCCACCAGACCCCAGGGGGCCTATAACACTGAAGCTTTCTTT. The chain recombines TRBV28 with TRBJ1-1; 8 bases fit TRBD1. CDR1 is MDHEN and CDR2 is SYDVKM in the germline V gene. Unmatched junction bases numbered 12, after V lost 10 bases and J lost 2 bases. The CDR3 length is 15 residues. The entire variable domain, with the rest obtained from reference TRBV28 and TRBJ1-1, is as follows: DVKVTQSSRYLVKRTGEKVFLECVQDMDHENMFWYRQDPGLGLRLIYFSYDVKMKEKGDIPEGYSVSREKKERFSLILESASTNQTSMYLCATRPQGAYNTEAFFGQGTRLTVV.

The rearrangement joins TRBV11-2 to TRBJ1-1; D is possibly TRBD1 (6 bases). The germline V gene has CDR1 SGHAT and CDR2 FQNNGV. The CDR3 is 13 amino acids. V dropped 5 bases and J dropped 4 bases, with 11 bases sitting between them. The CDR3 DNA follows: TGTGCCAGCAGCCAGGGAGGGGGCACTGAAGCTTTCTTT. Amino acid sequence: CASSQGGGTEAFF.

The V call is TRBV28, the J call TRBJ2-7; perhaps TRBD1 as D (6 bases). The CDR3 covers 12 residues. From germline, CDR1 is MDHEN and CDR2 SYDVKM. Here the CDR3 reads CAATGSSYEQYF. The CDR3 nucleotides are TGTGCAGCGACAGGTTCATCCTACGAGCAGTACTTC.

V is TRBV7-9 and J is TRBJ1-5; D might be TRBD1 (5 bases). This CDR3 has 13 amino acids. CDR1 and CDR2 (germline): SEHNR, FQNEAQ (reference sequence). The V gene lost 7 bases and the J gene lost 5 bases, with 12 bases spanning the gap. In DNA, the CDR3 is TGTGCCAGCACGCGGGGGGAGGATCAGCCCCAGCATTTT. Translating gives CASTRGEDQPQHF.